The entry below describes one TCR beta chain. What it recognizes is unknown. These data belong to a study of T cell responses to AZD1222 COVID-19 vaccine. General observations from the study: In the spike-specific TCR repertoire, nearly half reportedly target unmutated variant regions.

Produced via immunoSEQ multiplex PCR; TCRdb's table is partial and in-frame only. Of roughly 120,000 clones in the sample, 70% to 90% are singletons; the top ten hold around 6%. CDR1 is SGDLS, CDR2 YYNGEE, per germline. CDR3 length equals 15 residues. The germline V and J ends were trimmed by 0 bases and 2 bases, with 9 bases remaining between them. The chain recombines TRBV9 with TRBJ1-3, with no clear D. Sequenced here: peripheral blood, sampled 28 days after the second AZD1222 dose. This TCR derives from an adult who received the AZD1222 COVID-19 vaccine. The CDR3 sequence is CASSVVGNPGNTIYF. The CDR3 coding sequence is TGTGCCAGCAGCGTAGTGGGGAACCCTGGAAACACCATATATTTT.